The TCR beta chain under discussion was sequenced for a study of identical twins. Via MiXCR, TCRdb re-called the 5' RACE reads, giving one row per CDR3 protein. Found here are approximately 630,000 distinct CDR3 sequences, 7.1% of them singletons; the top ten hold less than 2%. Overall study findings and caveats: High-abundance cord blood beta clonotypes had fewer insertions; memory repertoires showed none. Conclusions relied on cross-sectional statistical analysis, not following the same donors.

On this clonotype: The antigen is not known.

The same specimen was also included in a second study, on yellow fever vaccine responses in identical twins.

The receptor's source is a woman aged 18-29 years in good health. Sequencing was carried out using PBMCs.

CDR3 nucleotides: TGCAGTGCTAGAGCTGGCACAGATACGCAGTATTTT. It yields the protein CSARAGTDTQYF. The chain joins TRBV20-1 to TRBJ2-3; D remains ambiguous. The CDR3 totals 12 residues. The V gene's germline CDR1 is DFQATT and CDR2 SNEGSKA (reference sequence). V was trimmed by 1 base and J by 1 base, leaving 3 bases between them.